This T cell receptor (beta chain) was sequenced for a study of cytomegalovirus exposure and HLA in healthy donors. Study-level points and caveats: Most TCR sequences were seen very rarely across donors, but some public TCRs occurred in many.

Libraries were prepared by immunoSEQ multiplex PCR; TCRdb keeps only in-frame clonotypes and omits some of them. Among 100,000 to 150,000 clones listed, 89% were seen once. In germline, CDR1 is SGHAT, CDR2 FQNNGV. CDR3 length equals 14 residues. V was cut by 5 bases and J by 3 bases, with 10 bases left in between. As concerns this clone: Its target is unknown.

Material for sequencing was PBMCs. This rearrangement joins TRBV11-2 to TRBJ1-4; D uncertain. The source of this sequence is a woman aged 18-29 years in good health and CMV-seronegative. CDR3 bases: TGTGCCAGCAGCATAGGGTACTCTAATGAAAAACTGTTTTTT. Its translation is CASSIGYSNEKLFF. Full variable domain (outside the CDR3, taken from reference TRBV11-2 and TRBJ1-4): EAGVAQSPRYKIIEKRQSVAFWCNPISGHATLYWYQQILGQGPKLLIQFQNNGVVDDSQLPKDRFSAERLKGVDSTLKIQPAKLEDSAVYLCASSIGYSNEKLFFGSGTQLSVL.